One sample yielded the 8 T cell receptor beta chains listed below, sequenced in a study of T-cell reconstitution after alpha-beta-depleted transplantation in children. This sample's TCRbeta library carried unique molecular identifier barcodes. TCRdb re-called the PCR reads with MiXCR, one entry per CDR3 protein. This sample has some 600,000 distinct CDR3 sequences, with approximately 17% found just once. This sample comprised PBMCs from the stem cell graft donor, obtained from the stem cell graft. The receptors stem from a human donor who donated a stem cell graft to a child with acute myeloid leukemia.

This sequence joins TRBV7-2 and TRBJ1-3; D call uncertain. V shed 1 base and J shed 0 bases, with 7 bases lying between them. This CDR3 is 15 amino acids long. Per germline, CDR1 SGHTA and CDR2 FQGNSA. CDR3 region: CASSLVAGSGNTIYF. The CDR3 bases are TGTGCCAGCAGCTTAGTGGCTGGCTCTGGAAACACCATATATTTT.

A few counts support this clonotype. The V gene is TRBV7-9, the J gene TRBJ2-7; TRBD1 matches at 7 bases. Germline CDR1 SEHNR, CDR2 FQNEAQ (reference sequence). The CDR3 totals 14 residues. V gave up 5 bases and J gave up 3 bases; unmatched junction bases: 7. CDR3 sequence (DNA): TGTGCCAGCAGCCCCAGCGACAGGGTCTACGAGCAGTACTTC. As protein: CASSPSDRVYEQYF. The whole variable domain, remainder taken from reference TRBV7-9 and TRBJ2-7, is DTGVSQNPRHKITKRGQNVTFRCDPISEHNRLYWYRQTLGQGPEFLTYFQNEAQLEKSRLLSDRFSAERPKGSFSTLEIQRTEQGDSAMYLCASSPSDRVYEQYFGPGTRLTVT.

This clonotype showed up many times. This chain uses TRBV25-1 with TRBJ2-5; D is undetermined. The CDR3 consists of 11 residues. Trimming took 6 bases from V and 7 from J, leaving 9 bases between them. Germline V gives CDR1 MGHDK, CDR2 SYGVNS. The CDR3 loop is CASRLIGTQYF. The CDR3 nucleotides read TGTGCCAGCAGGTTGATTGGGACCCAGTACTTC.

A few counts support this clonotype. The V gene is TRBV20-1, the J gene TRBJ2-1; 10 bases line up with TRBD2. Germline values: CDR1 DFQATT, CDR2 SNEGSKA (reference sequence). V gave up 4 bases and J gave up 1 base; unmatched junction bases: 7. The CDR3 is 16 residues long. CDR3 in amino acids: CSAISGGPRSYNEQFF. The CDR3 DNA reads as TGCAGTGCTATTAGCGGGGGGCCGAGGTCCTACAATGAGCAGTTCTTC.

This clonotype has more than one count but fewer than ten. J is TRBJ1-5 and V is TRBV7-2; the D gene is possibly TRBD1 (5 bases). The CDR3 covers 15 residues. Deletions cut 1 base from V and 6 bases from J, with 13 bases between. Germline V gene data show CDR1 as SGHTA and CDR2 as FQGNSA. The CDR3 region is CASSLVLQGSQPQHF. Written as DNA, the CDR3 is TGTGCCAGCAGCTTAGTTCTTCAGGGTAGTCAGCCCCAGCATTTT.

This clonotype was detected many times. This chain links TRBV10-3 with TRBJ1-1; maybe TRBD1 (6 bases). CDR3 length: 14 amino acids. The V end lost 5 bases, the J end lost 5 bases, and 15 bases lay between the germline ends. Germline CDR1 ENHRY, CDR2 SYGVKD. The CDR3 loop is CAISRAGEGTEAFF. The CDR3 DNA reads TGTGCCATCAGTAGGGCAGGGGAGGGTACTGAAGCTTTCTTT.

This clonotype was counted at least ten times. The chain carries TRBV20-1 and TRBJ2-1; 11 nucleotides align to TRBD2. The V segment lost 3 bases and the J segment 4 bases; nucleotides outside the gene matches: 8. The CDR3 length is 16 residues. CDR1 is DFQATT, CDR2 SNEGSKA, per germline (reference sequence). As DNA, the CDR3 is TGCAGTGCTAGTGTTGTCGGACTAGCGGGTTACAATGAGCAGTTCTTC. It encodes CSASVVGLAGYNEQFF.

This clonotype was found many times. The chain's CDR3 is CSAKGGQFNEKLFF. The CDR3 DNA reads TGCAGTGCTAAGGGGGGACAGTTCAATGAAAAACTGTTTTTT. The chain carries TRBV20-1 and TRBJ1-4; the match to TRBD1 covers 7 bases. The junction had 7 bases not matched to a gene; V was cut back by 4 bases and J by 5 bases. The germline V gene has CDR1 DFQATT and CDR2 SNEGSKA (reference sequence). The CDR3 sequence is 14 residues long.